These T cell receptor beta chains were read from a single sample in a study of human T cells and chemical hapten exposure. TCRdb re-called the RACE reads through MiXCR, storing one row per CDR3 protein. The repertoire holds fewer than 500,000 distinct CDR3 sequences, approximately 5% seen once, with roughly 2.4% in the top ten. Material: whole blood, obtained in connection with sensitization to the hapten diphenylcyclopropenone (DPC). All receptors derive from a woman between 50 and 59 years old with alopecia areata. Some clones in this sample may be carry-over from other donors' samples. Both conserved end residues are trimmed from each CDR3. Clone size is not always given. Where it is, it says once, few, many or a class for expanded clones.

len,j_gene,abundance,v_gene,CDR3aa
11,TRBJ1-1,few,TRBV29-1,SVIRRGVTEAF
13,TRBJ2-2,few,TRBV7-3,ASSLIGQGAGELF
13,TRBJ2-6,NA,TRBV27,ASSPRRLGANVLT
15,TRBJ2-1,many,TRBV9,ASSGGRRTSGTNEQF
10,TRBJ1-1,NA,TRBV6-6,ASNAGGTEAF
12,TRBJ2-3,NA,TRBV28,ASSLTSGRAPQY
10,TRBJ1-2,many,TRBV5-6,ASSSPDGGYT
12,TRBJ1-6,few,TRBV13,ASSLGGGNSPLH
12,TRBJ1-1,many,TRBV6-5,ASSYRGRGIEAF
10,TRBJ1-2,NA,TRBV7-2,ASSLEIGGYT
14,TRBJ2-7,many,TRBV4-3,ASSQREQGSLGEQY
10,TRBJ1-2,NA,TRBV5-1,ASSTDSLLAI
13,TRBJ1-5,NA,TRBV6-1,ASSETTAANQPQH
14,TRBJ2-7,many,TRBV3-1,ASSQDGRDSTYEQY
10,TRBJ1-1,many,TRBV18,ASSHAQGEAF
9,TRBJ2-7,NA,TRBV20-1,SAGEGMEQY
12,TRBJ2-5,few,TRBV5-1,ASSPRGTGETQY